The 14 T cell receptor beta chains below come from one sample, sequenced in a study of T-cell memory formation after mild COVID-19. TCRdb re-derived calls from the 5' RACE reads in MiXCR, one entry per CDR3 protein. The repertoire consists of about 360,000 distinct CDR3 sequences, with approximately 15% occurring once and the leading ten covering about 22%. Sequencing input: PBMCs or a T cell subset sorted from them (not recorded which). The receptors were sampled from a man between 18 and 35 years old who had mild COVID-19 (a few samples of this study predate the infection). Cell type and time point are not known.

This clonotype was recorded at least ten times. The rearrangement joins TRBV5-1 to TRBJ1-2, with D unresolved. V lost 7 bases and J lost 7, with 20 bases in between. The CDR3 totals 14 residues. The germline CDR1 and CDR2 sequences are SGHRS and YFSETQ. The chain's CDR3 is CASGPPGRLVGYTF. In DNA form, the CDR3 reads TGCGCCAGCGGACCTCCGGGGAGGCTCGTTGGCTACACCTTC.

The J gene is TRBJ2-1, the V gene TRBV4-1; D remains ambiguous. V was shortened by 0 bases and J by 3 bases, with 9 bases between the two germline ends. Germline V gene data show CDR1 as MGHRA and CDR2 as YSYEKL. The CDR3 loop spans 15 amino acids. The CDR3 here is CASSQESTYYNEQFF. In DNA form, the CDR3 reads TGCGCCAGCAGCCAAGAATCTACTTACTACAATGAGCAGTTCTTC.

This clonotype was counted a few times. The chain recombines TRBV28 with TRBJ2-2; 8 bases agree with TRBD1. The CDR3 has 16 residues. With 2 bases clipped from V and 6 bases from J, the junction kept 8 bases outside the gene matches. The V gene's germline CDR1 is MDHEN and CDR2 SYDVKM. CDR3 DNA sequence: TGTGCCAGCAGTTTACCCTACAGGGGGAAGTCCGGGGAGCTGTTTTTT. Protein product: CASSLPYRGKSGELFF.

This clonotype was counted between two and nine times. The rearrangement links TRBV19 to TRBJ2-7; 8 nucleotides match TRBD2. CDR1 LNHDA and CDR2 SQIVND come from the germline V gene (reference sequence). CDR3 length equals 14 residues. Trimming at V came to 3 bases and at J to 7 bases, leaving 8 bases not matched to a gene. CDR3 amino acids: CASSIRLAGGEQYV. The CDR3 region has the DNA TGTGCCAGTAGTATTCGGCTAGCGGGCGGTGAGCAGTACGTC.

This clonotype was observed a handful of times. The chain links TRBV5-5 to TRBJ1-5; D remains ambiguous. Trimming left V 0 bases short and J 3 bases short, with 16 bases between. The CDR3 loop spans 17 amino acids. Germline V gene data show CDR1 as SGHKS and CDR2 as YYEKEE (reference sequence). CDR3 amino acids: CASSLGPPRVDNQPQHF. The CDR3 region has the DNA TGTGCCAGCAGCTTGGGCCCTCCGCGGGTGGACAATCAGCCCCAGCATTTT.

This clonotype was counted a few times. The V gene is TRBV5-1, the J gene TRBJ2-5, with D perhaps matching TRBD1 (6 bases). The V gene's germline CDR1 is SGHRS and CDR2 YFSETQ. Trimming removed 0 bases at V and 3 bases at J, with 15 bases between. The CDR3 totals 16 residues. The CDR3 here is CASSLADSLGEETQYF. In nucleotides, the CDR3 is TGCGCCAGCAGCTTGGCGGACAGCCTCGGGGAAGAGACCCAGTACTTC.

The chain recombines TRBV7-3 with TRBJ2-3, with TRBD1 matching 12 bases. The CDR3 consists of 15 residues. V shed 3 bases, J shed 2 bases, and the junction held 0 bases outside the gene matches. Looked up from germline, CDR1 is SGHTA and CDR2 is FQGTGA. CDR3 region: CASSLGQGATDTQYF. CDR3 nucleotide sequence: TGTGCCAGCAGCTTGGGACAGGGGGCCACAGATACGCAGTATTTT. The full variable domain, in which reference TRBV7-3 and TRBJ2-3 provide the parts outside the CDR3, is GAGVSQTPSNKVTEKGKYVELRCDPISGHTALYWYRQSLGQGPEFLIYFQGTGAADDSGLPNDRFFAVRPEGSVSTLKIQRTERGDSAVYLCASSLGQGATDTQYFGPGTRLTVL.

In DNA form, the CDR3 reads TGTGCCAGCAGCCTCGTTCCGGGACAGGGGGTTGGCTACACCTTC. It translates to CASSLVPGQGVGYTF. The J gene is TRBJ1-2, the V gene TRBV13, with 11 bases identical to TRBD1. The CDR3 runs to 15 residues. The V gene's germline CDR1 is PRHDT and CDR2 FYEKMQ (reference sequence). V lost 5 bases to trimming and J lost 7 bases; unmatched junction nucleotides: 9.

DNA for the CDR3: TGTGCCAGCAGAAGAGGGGCCGCACCCTCCAAAAACATTCAGTACTTC. Its translation is CASRRGAAPSKNIQYF. The genes are TRBV6-5 and TRBJ2-4; D may correspond to TRBD1 or TRBD2 (5 bases each). Between the trimmed V and J ends, which lost 6 bases and 2 bases, there was a span of 17 bases. From germline, CDR1 is MNHEY and CDR2 SVGAGI. This CDR3 contains 16 residues.

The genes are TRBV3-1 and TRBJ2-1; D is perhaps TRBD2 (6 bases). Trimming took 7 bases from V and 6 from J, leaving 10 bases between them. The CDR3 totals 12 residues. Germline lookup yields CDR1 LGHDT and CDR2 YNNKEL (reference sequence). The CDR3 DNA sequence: TGTGCCAGCACTAGCGTATCCAATGAGCAGTTCTTC. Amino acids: CASTSVSNEQFF.

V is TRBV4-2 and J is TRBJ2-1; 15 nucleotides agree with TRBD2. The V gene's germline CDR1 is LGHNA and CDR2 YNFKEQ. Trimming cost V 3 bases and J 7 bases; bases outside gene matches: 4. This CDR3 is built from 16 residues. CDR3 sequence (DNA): TGTGCCAGCAGCCATCCCGGGACTAGCGGGGGGAATGAGCAGTTCTTC. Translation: CASSHPGTSGGNEQFF.

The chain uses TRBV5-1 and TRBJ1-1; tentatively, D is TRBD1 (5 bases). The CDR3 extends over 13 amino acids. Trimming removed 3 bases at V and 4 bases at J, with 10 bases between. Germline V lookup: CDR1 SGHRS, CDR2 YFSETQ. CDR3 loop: CASSWTWGTEAFF. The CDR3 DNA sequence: TGCGCCAGCAGCTGGACATGGGGCACTGAAGCTTTCTTT. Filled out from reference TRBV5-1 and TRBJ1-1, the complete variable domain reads KAGVTQTPRYLIKTRGQQVTLSCSPISGHRSVSWYQQTPGQGLQFLFEYFSETQRNKGNFPGRFSGRQFSNSRSEMNVSTLELGDSALYLCASSWTWGTEAFFGQGTRLTVV.

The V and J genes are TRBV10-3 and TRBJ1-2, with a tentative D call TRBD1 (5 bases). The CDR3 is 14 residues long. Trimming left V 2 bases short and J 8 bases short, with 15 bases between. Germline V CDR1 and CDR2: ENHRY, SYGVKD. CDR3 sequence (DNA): TGTGCCATCAGTGAGCAGGGTGTCCGGGGCGGCTACACCTTC. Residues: CAISEQGVRGGYTF.

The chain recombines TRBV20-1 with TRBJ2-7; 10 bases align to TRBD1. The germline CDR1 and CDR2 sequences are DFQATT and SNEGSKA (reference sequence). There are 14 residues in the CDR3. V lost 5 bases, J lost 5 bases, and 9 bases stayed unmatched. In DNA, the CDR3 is TGCAGTGCTGATAGACAGGGGGCGATCCACGAGCAGTACGTC. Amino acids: CSADRQGAIHEQYV.